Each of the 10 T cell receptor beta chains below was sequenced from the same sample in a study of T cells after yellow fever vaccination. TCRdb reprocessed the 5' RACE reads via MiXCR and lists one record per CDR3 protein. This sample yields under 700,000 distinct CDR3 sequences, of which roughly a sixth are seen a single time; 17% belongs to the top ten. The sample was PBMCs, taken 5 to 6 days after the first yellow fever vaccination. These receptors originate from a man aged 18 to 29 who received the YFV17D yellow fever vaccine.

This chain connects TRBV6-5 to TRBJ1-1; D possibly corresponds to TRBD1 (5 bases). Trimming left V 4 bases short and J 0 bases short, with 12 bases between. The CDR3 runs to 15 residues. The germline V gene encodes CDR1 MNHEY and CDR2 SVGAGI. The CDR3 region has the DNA TGTGCCAGCAGTTCCTCGGGACCCTTGAACACTGAAGCTTTCTTT. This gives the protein CASSSSGPLNTEAFF.

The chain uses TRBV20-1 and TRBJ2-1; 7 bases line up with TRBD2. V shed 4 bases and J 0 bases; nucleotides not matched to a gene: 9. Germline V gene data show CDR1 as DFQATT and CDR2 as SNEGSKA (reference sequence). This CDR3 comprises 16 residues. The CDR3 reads CSATFWGEGSYNEQFF. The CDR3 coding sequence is TGCAGTGCTACTTTTTGGGGGGAGGGCTCCTACAATGAGCAGTTCTTC.

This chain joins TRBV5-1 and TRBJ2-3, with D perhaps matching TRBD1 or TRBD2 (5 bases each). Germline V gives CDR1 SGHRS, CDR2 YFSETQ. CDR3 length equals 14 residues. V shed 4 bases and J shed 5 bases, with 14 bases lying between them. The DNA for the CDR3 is TGCGCCAGCAGCCCCTACGGGGCTGAAGATACGCAGTATTTT. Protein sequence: CASSPYGAEDTQYF.

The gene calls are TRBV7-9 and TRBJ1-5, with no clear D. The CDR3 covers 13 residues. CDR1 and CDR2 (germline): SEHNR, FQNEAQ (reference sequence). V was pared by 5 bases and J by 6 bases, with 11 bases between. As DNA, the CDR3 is TGTGCCAGCAGCCCTACGCCAGGTCAGCCCCAGCATTTT. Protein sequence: CASSPTPGQPQHF.

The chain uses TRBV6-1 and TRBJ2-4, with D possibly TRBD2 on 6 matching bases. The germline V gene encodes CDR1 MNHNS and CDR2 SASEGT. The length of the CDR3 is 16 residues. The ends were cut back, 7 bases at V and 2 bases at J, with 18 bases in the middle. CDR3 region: CASTGDGSRSKNIQYF. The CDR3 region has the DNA TGTGCCAGCACCGGGGACGGGAGTAGGTCCAAAAACATTCAGTACTTC.

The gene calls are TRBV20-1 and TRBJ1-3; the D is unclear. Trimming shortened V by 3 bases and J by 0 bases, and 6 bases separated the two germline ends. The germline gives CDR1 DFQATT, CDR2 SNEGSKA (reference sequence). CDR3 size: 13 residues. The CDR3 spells CSARVPSGNTIYF. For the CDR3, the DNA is TGCAGTGCTAGGGTCCCCTCTGGAAACACCATATATTTT.

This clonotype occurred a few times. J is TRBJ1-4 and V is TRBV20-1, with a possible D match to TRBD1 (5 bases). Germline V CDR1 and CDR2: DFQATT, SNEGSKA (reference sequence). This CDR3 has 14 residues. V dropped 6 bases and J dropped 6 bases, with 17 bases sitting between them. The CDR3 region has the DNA TGCAGTGCAGCCCTACAGGTGGGGGATGAAAAACTGTTTTTT. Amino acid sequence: CSAALQVGDEKLFF.

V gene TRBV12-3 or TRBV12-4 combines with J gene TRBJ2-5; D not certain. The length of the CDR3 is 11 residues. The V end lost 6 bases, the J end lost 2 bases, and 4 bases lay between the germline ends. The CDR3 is CASREQETQYF. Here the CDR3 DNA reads TGTGCCAGCAGAGAACAAGAGACCCAGTACTTC.

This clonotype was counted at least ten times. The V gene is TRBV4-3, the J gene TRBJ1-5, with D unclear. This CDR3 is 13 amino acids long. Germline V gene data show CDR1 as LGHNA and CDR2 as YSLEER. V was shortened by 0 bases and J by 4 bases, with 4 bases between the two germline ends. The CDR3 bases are TGCGCCAGCAGCCAAGATTGGAATCAGCCCCAGCATTTT. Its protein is CASSQDWNQPQHF.

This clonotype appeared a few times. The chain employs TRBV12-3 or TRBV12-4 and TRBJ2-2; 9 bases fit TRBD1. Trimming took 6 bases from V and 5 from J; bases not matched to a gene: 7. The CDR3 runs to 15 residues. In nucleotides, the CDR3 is TGTGCCAGCAGGGGGACAGGGTTGATAACCGGGGAGCTGTTTTTT. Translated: CASRGTGLITGELFF.